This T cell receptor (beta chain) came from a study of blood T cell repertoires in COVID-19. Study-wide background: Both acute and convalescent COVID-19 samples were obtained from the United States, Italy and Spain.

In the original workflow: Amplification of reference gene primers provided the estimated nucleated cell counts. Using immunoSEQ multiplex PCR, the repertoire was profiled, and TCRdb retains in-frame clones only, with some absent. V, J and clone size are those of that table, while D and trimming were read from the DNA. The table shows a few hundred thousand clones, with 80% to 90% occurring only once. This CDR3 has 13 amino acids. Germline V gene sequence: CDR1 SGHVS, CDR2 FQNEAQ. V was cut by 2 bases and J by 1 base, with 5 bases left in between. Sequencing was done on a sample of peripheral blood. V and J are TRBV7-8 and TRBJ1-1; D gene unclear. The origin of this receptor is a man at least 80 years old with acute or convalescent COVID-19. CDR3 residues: CASSLFGNTEAFF. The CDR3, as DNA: TGTGCCAGCAGCTTATTCGGGAACACTGAAGCTTTCTTT.